The rows below give T cell receptor beta chains drawn from one sample of a study of cytomegalovirus exposure and HLA in healthy donors. Sequencing was performed with immunoSEQ multiplex PCR; in TCRdb, only in-frame clones are kept and a portion is missing. The sample lists 150,000 to 200,000 clones, around 80% occurring once. Specimen: PBMCs. The origin of the receptors is a man aged 40-49 years in good health and CMV-seronegative. Both conserved end residues are part of each CDR3. Each record gives: D gene, J gene, V gene, clone size, CDR3 protein, CDR3 DNA. D genes are given only for firm matches. Some rows have no size entry. The others give once, few or many, or a class for an expanded clone.

TRBD1,TRBJ2-1,TRBV2,once,CASTLPGTGDNEQFF,TGTGCCAGCACCCTACCCGGGACAGGGGACAATGAGCAGTTCTTC
-,TRBJ1-5,TRBV6-1,-,CASSALRAGNQPQHF,TGTGCCAGCAGTGCGCTCAGAGCGGGCAATCAGCCCCAGCATTTT
-,TRBJ1-1,TRBV29-1,-,CSYTSGEGPEAFF,TGCAGCTATACCTCAGGGGAAGGCCCTGAAGCTTTCTTT
TRBD2,TRBJ2-3,TRBV5-1,-,CASSLEAGSTDTQYF,TGCGCCAGCAGCCTAGAAGCGGGGAGCACAGATACGCAGTATTTT
-,TRBJ1-3,TRBV5-1,-,CASTDPGSSNTIYF,TGCGCCAGCACCGACCCCGGGTCCTCCAACACCATATATTTT
-,TRBJ2-7,TRBV6-5,-,CASKTPRTFEQYF,TGTGCCAGCAAGACCCCCCGGACATTCGAGCAGTACTTC
TRBD1,TRBJ1-2,TRBV4-1,-,CASSQVGTGADGYTF,TGCGCCAGCAGCCAAGTTGGGACAGGGGCCGATGGCTACACCTTC
-,TRBJ2-5,TRBV4-3,once,CASSQDRLRRTDYEETQYF,TGCGCCAGCAGCCAAGATAGACTCCGGCGGACAGACTATGAAGAGACCCAGTACTTC
-,TRBJ1-1,TRBV7-6,-,CASSAVLNTEAFF,TGTGCCAGCAGCGCAGTACTGAACACTGAAGCTTTCTTT
-,TRBJ2-5,TRBV5-4,few,CASSLEGSEETQYF,TGTGCCAGCAGCTTGGAAGGGAGTGAAGAGACCCAGTACTTC
TRBD1,TRBJ1-1,TRBV7-2,-,CASSYHQGGDTEAFF,TGTGCCAGCAGCTATCATCAGGGGGGCGACACTGAAGCTTTCTTT
-,TRBJ1-2,TRBV7-9,-,CASSPSGSGYTF,TGTGCCAGCAGCCCTTCGGGGAGTGGCTACACCTTC
-,TRBJ1-5,TRBV10-3,-,CAISDPGNGQPQHF,TGTGCCATCAGTGACCCAGGGAACGGCCAGCCCCAGCATTTT
-,TRBJ2-7,TRBV5-1,-,CASRKGATYEQYF,TGCGCCAGCAGAAAAGGGGCCACCTACGAGCAGTACTTC
TRBD1,TRBJ2-3,TRBV11-2,-,CASSRRTGGNTDTQYF,TGTGCCAGCAGCCGGAGGACAGGGGGGAACACAGATACGCAGTATTTT
TRBD1,TRBJ2-7,TRBV28,-,CASSLPGQGESYF,TGTGCCAGCAGTCTACCCGGACAGGGGGAGTCGTACTTC
TRBD1,TRBJ2-7,TRBV19,-,CASSVTGQGDSREQYF,TGTGCCAGTAGTGTTACCGGACAGGGGGATTCGCGAGAGCAGTACTTC
-,TRBJ1-1,TRBV30,-,CAWSGRSEAFF,TGTGCCTGGAGTGGCAGGTCTGAAGCTTTCTTT
-,TRBJ2-5,TRBV30,-,CAWSVSGNQETQYF,TGTGCCTGGAGTGTATCGGGTAACCAAGAGACCCAGTACTTC
-,TRBJ2-7,TRBV18,-,CASSLLPGDYEQYF,TGTGCCAGCTCACTACTCCCGGGGGACTACGAGCAGTACTTC
-,TRBJ1-2,TRBV29-1,-,CSSRDRSGGGGYTF,TGCAGCAGCCGGGACCGGTCGGGGGGTGGAGGCTACACCTTC
TRBD2,TRBJ2-1,TRBV11-3,once,CASSLDLSGGDPYNEQFF,TGTGCCAGCAGCTTAGATCTGAGCGGGGGGGATCCTTACAATGAGCAGTTCTTC
TRBD1,TRBJ1-2,TRBV7-8,-,CASSFTDRAVGYTF,TGTGCCAGCAGCTTTACGGACAGGGCCGTAGGCTACACCTTC
TRBD2,TRBJ2-7,TRBV7-6,-,CASSPSLGTSGRTLSYEQYF,TGTGCCAGCAGCCCCAGTCTCGGGACTAGCGGCCGCACCCTCTCCTACGAGCAGTACTTC